The 23 T cell receptor beta chains given below trace back to one sample, sequenced in a study of control samples from healthy donors and cancer patients. Here immunoSEQ multiplex PCR was the method, and the copy in TCRdb shows in-frame clones only, minus some. The sample lists hundreds of thousands of clones; around 80% were seen once. Sample: PBMCs. These receptors were collected from a woman aged 55-69 years with lung cancer.

V usage is TRBV5-6 and J usage is TRBJ1-4, with a tentative D call TRBD1 (5 bases). V was shortened by 1 base and J by 0 bases, with 7 bases between the two germline ends. The CDR3 length is 15 residues. The V gene's germline CDR1 is SGHDT and CDR2 YYEEEE. CDR3 nucleotides: TGTGCCAGCAGCTTGTGGACATCAACTAATGAAAAACTGTTTTTT. Translation gives CASSLWTSTNEKLFF.

The chain couples TRBV19 to TRBJ2-5; D remains unclear. The V end lost 4 bases, the J end lost 4 bases, and 13 bases lay between the germline ends. This CDR3 region has 14 residues. CDR1 LNHDA and CDR2 SQIVND come from the germline V gene (reference sequence). The CDR3 nucleotides are TGTGCCAGTAGTAACTACTTAGTGGGAGAGACCCAGTACTTC. Translating gives CASSNYLVGETQYF. The full variable domain, its missing parts supplied by reference TRBV19 and TRBJ2-5, is DGGITQSPKYLFRKEGQNVTLSCEQNLNHDAMYWYRQDPGQGLRLIYYSQIVNDFQKGDIAEGYSVSREKKESFPLTVTSAQKNPTAFYLCASSNYLVGETQYFGPGTRLLVL.

The rearrangement joins TRBV4-1 to TRBJ2-7; TRBD2 is a possible D gene (5 bases). Trimming pared 1 base from V and 9 bases from J, leaving 16 bases between. The CDR3 runs 14 residues. CDR1 is MGHRA, CDR2 YSYEKL, per germline. DNA of the CDR3: TGCGCCAGCAGCCAAGGCGAGGGCAGTTTAGTGCAGTACTTC. Translating it yields CASSQGEGSLVQYF.

This clone was seen more than once but under ten times. The chain combines TRBV12-5 with TRBJ1-1; 7 nucleotides line up with TRBD1. This CDR3 has 13 amino acids. CDR1 LGHNT and CDR2 FRNRAP come from the germline V gene. The J segment lost 4 bases and the V segment lost 6 bases, leaving 5 bases of the junction unmatched. The DNA of the CDR3 is TGTGCTAGTGGCGCGACAGGGTCCACTGAAGCTTTCTTT. This encodes CASGATGSTEAFF. Drawing the rest from reference TRBV12-5 and TRBJ1-1, the complete variable domain is DARVTQTPRHKVTEMGQEVTMRCQPILGHNTVFWYRQTMMQGLELLAYFRNRAPLDDSGMPKDRFSAEMPDATLATLKIQPSEPRDSAVYFCASGATGSTEAFFGQGTRLTVV.

A single count supports this clone. The J gene is TRBJ2-1, the V gene TRBV27; 14 positions agree with TRBD2. Germline trimming cut 10 bases from V and 7 bases from J; bases unmatched to any gene: 9. Germline V gene lookup returns CDR1 MNHEY and CDR2 SMNVEV (reference sequence). The CDR3 consists of 15 residues. CDR3 amino acids: CATEGTSGSLNEQFF. CDR3 sequence (DNA): TGTGCCACCGAGGGGACTAGCGGGAGTCTTAATGAGCAGTTCTTC.

This clone was counted between two and nine times. This specimen includes other DNA sequences encoding the same CDR3. The chain couples TRBV11-2 to TRBJ1-2; D remains ambiguous. The germline V and J ends were trimmed by 0 bases and 7 bases, with 9 bases remaining between them. CDR3 length: 13 amino acids. CDR1 is SGHAT, CDR2 FQNNGV, per germline. The CDR3 DNA reads as TGTGCCAGCAGCTTAGAGGGAGTAGGTGGCTACACCTTC. It encodes CASSLEGVGGYTF.

The V call is TRBV7-2, the J call TRBJ2-1; D is perhaps TRBD2 (5 bases). This CDR3 has 13 residues. Germline CDR1 SGHTA, CDR2 FQGNSA. V dropped 7 bases and J dropped 4 bases, with 11 bases sitting between them. The CDR3 nucleotides are TGTGCCAGCAAGAGCGGCGGATACAATGAGCAGTTCTTC. It is translated as CASKSGGYNEQFF.

This chain uses TRBV6-6 with TRBJ1-4; D is perhaps TRBD1 (5 bases). Trimming cost V 5 bases and J 12 bases, with 16 bases left between them. The CDR3 covers 13 residues. The germline V gene encodes CDR1 MNHNY and CDR2 SVGAGI (reference sequence). DNA for the CDR3: TGTGCCAGCAGTGCAAGTCAGGGTACTCAACTGTTTTTT. Translating gives CASSASQGTQLFF.

This clone was detected once. This chain joins TRBV5-1 and TRBJ1-2; D is unclear. The CDR3 totals 13 residues. Germline CDR1 is SGHRS and CDR2 is YFSETQ. Trimming left V 4 bases short and J 4 bases short, with 11 bases between. The CDR3 DNA reads as TGCGCCAGCAGCAGGGCTCAAAGCTATGGCTACACCTTC. Translated: CASSRAQSYGYTF. Looking up the rest from reference TRBV5-1 and TRBJ1-2 gives the full variable domain: KAGVTQTPRYLIKTRGQQVTLSCSPISGHRSVSWYQQTPGQGLQFLFEYFSETQRNKGNFPGRFSGRQFSNSRSEMNVSTLELGDSALYLCASSRAQSYGYTFGSGTRLTVV.

On this clone: Compared with germline, one end of the junction differs, possibly owing to a read error. The chain joins TRBV4-1 to TRBJ2-2; a weak D match, TRBD2 (6 bases). The CDR3 runs 16 residues. Germline CDR1 reads MGHRA; CDR2 reads YSYEKL. CDR3 protein: CASNQDGTLNTGELFF. CDR3 coding DNA: TGCGCCAGCAACCAAGACGGGACTCTTAACACCGGGGAGCTGTTTTTT.

V usage is TRBV9 and J usage is TRBJ2-2, with 10 bases matching TRBD1. This CDR3 has 16 residues. CDR1 and CDR2 (germline): SGDLS, YYNGEE. V dropped 3 bases and J dropped 4; count of bases not matched to a gene: 6. The CDR3 nucleotides read TGTGCCAGCAGCGGGTTCCGGACAGGGGGCACCGGGGAGCTGTTTTTT. Translating it yields CASSGFRTGGTGELFF.

This chain uses TRBV9 with TRBJ2-1, with 8 nucleotides matching TRBD2. The V segment lost 2 bases and the J segment 9 bases; nucleotides outside the gene matches: 10. The CDR3 length is 15 residues. Per germline, CDR1 SGDLS and CDR2 YYNGEE. The CDR3 bases are TGTGCCAGCAGCGTGCGGGGGGACTGGGGTTTTGAGCAGTTCTTC. It encodes CASSVRGDWGFEQFF.

The V gene is TRBV7-9, the J gene TRBJ2-1; no clear D gene. V was cut by 3 bases and J by 6 bases, with 6 bases left in between. This CDR3 spans 12 amino acids. Germline CDR1 SEHNR, CDR2 FQNEAQ (reference sequence). CDR3 nucleotide sequence: TGTGCCAGCAGCTTCCGACCCAATGAGCAGTTCTTC. This encodes CASSFRPNEQFF.

The V and J genes are TRBV27 and TRBJ1-2; tentative D call: TRBD1 (6 bases). V lost 5 bases and J 8 bases, leaving 21 bases between the germline ends. Germline CDR1 and CDR2: MNHEY and SMNVEV (reference sequence). The CDR3 has 15 residues. The CDR3 sequence: CASSREAGQNTGYTF. CDR3 in DNA: TGTGCCAGCAGTCGGGAGGCTGGACAGAATACGGGCTACACCTTC.

This clone was detected only once. The rearrangement joins TRBV27 to TRBJ2-3; maybe TRBD1 (6 bases). Germline V gene data show CDR1 as MNHEY and CDR2 as SMNVEV (reference sequence). The ends were cut back, 5 bases at V and 1 base at J, with 13 bases in the middle. The CDR3 covers 15 residues. The CDR3 DNA sequence: TGTGCCAGCAGTACCTCGAGGACAGGCACAGATACGCAGTATTTT. It translates to CASSTSRTGTDTQYF.

The genes are TRBV5-6 and TRBJ2-1; maybe TRBD2 (6 bases). The V gene's germline CDR1 is SGHDT and CDR2 YYEEEE. The V and J ends lost 4 bases and 3 bases respectively, with 11 bases between them. The CDR3 runs 14 residues. The DNA of the CDR3 is TGTGCCAGCAGCGTGGGACTCAGCTACAATGAGCAGTTCTTC. As protein: CASSVGLSYNEQFF.

The chain carries TRBV5-1 and TRBJ2-7; D perhaps matches TRBD2 (5 bases). The V and J ends lost 9 bases and 7 bases respectively, with 14 bases between them. CDR1 is SGHRS and CDR2 is YFSETQ in the germline V gene. This CDR3 has 11 amino acids. CDR3 sequence: CATRESGEQYF. CDR3 DNA: TGCGCCACCAGAGAGAGCGGAGAGCAGTACTTC.

The rearrangement links TRBV5-4 to TRBJ2-1; TRBD1 is a possible D gene (6 bases). Per the germline V gene, CDR1 is SGHNT and CDR2 is YYREEE (reference sequence). The CDR3 is made up of 14 amino acids. The V end was cut by 4 bases, the J end by 0 bases, with 8 bases between. This CDR3 is CASSEDSSYNEQFF. CDR3 sequence (DNA): TGTGCCAGCAGCGAGGACAGCTCCTACAATGAGCAGTTCTTC.

This clone was seen a handful of times. This chain links TRBV24-1 with TRBJ1-6; the D is unclear. This CDR3 is 14 amino acids long. Germline V gives CDR1 KGHDR, CDR2 SFDVKD. V gave up 4 bases and J gave up 5 bases, with 8 bases separating them. The CDR3, as DNA: TGTGCCACCAGTGACCCCGAAAATAATTCACCCCTCCACTTT. Encoded protein: CATSDPENNSPLHF.

The table lists this clone with many counts. The chain carries TRBV7-9 and TRBJ2-5; D may be TRBD1 (6 bases). Germline V gene data show CDR1 as SEHNR and CDR2 as FQNEAQ (reference sequence). The CDR3 has 16 residues. Trimming shortened V by 0 bases and J by 4 bases, and 15 bases separated the two germline ends. Here the CDR3 reads CASSLATGWKGETQYF. CDR3 coding DNA: TGTGCCAGCAGCTTAGCAACAGGGTGGAAGGGAGAGACCCAGTACTTC. The full variable domain, with the rest looked up from reference TRBV7-9 and TRBJ2-5, is DTGVSQNPRHKITKRGQNVTFRCDPISEHNRLYWYRQTLGQGPEFLTYFQNEAQLEKSRLLSDRFSAERPKGSFSTLEIQRTEQGDSAMYLCASSLATGWKGETQYFGPGTRLLVL.

This clone showed up just once. The chain employs TRBV5-5 and TRBJ1-1, with D possibly matching TRBD1 (6 bases). This CDR3 contains 12 residues. Trimming removed 2 bases at V and 4 bases at J, with 6 bases between. Germline CDR1 reads SGHKS; CDR2 reads YYEKEE (reference sequence). The CDR3 reads CASSLQGTEAFF. The CDR3 nucleotides are TGTGCCAGCAGCTTACAGGGCACTGAAGCTTTCTTT.

The chain uses TRBV3-1 (or the pseudogene TRBV3-2) and TRBJ2-5; D is ambiguous. Trimming left V 0 bases short and J 4 bases short, with 6 bases between. This CDR3 region has 13 residues. Germline V CDR1 and CDR2: LGHDT, YNNKEL (reference sequence). CDR3 loop: CASSQEGSETQYF. The CDR3 region has the DNA TGTGCCAGCAGCCAAGAGGGGTCAGAGACCCAGTACTTC.

This sequence joins TRBV2 and TRBJ2-3; perhaps TRBD2 as D (6 bases). Germline V gene data show CDR1 as SNHLY and CDR2 as FYNNEI. The CDR3 contains 13 residues. The V gene lost 3 bases and the J gene lost 11 bases, with 15 bases spanning the gap. CDR3 in amino acids: CASSDERVAEQYF. CDR3 DNA: TGTGCCAGCAGTGATGAGAGGGTAGCGGAGCAGTATTTT.